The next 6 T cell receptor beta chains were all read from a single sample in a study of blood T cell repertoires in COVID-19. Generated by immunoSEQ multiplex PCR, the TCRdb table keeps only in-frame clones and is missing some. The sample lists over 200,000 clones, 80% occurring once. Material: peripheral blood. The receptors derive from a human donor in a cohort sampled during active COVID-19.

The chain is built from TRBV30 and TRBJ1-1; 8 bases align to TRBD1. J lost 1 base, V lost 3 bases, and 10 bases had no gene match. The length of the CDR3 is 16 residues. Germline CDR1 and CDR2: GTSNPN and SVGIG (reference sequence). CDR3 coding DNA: TGTGCCTGGAGACTACCCGGACAGGGAGGGAACACTGAAGCTTTCTTT. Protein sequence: CAWRLPGQGGNTEAFF.

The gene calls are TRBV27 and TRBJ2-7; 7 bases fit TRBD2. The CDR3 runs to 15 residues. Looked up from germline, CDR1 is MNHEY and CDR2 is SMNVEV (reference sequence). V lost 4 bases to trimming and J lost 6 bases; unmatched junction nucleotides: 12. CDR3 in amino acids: CASSSRLARRGEQYF. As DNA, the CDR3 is TGTGCCAGCAGTTCCCGACTAGCTCGGCGCGGCGAGCAGTACTTC.

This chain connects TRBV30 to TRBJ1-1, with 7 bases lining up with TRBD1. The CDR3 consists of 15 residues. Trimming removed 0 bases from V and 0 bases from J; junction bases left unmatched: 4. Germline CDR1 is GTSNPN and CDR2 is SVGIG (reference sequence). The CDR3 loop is CAWSVSGTVNTEAFF. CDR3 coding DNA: TGTGCCTGGAGTGTATCCGGGACAGTGAACACTGAAGCTTTCTTT. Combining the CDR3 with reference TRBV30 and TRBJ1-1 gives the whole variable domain SQTIHQWPATLVQPVGSPLSLECTVEGTSNPNLYWYRQAAGRGLQLLFYSVGIGQISSEVPQNLSASRPQDRQFILSSKKLLLSDSGFYLCAWSVSGTVNTEAFFGQGTRLTVV.

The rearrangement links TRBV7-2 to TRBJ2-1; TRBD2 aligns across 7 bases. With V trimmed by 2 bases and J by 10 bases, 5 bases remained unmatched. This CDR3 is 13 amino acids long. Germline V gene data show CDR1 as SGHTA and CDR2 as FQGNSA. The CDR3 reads CASSLRRREEQFF. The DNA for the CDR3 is TGTGCCAGCAGCTTAAGAAGGCGGGAGGAGCAGTTCTTC.

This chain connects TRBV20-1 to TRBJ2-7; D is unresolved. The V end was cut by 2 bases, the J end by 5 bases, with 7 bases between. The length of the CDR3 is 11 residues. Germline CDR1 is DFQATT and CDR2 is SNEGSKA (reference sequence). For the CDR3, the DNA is TGCAGTGCTAGACTAACTGACGAGCAGTACTTC. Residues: CSARLTDEQYF.

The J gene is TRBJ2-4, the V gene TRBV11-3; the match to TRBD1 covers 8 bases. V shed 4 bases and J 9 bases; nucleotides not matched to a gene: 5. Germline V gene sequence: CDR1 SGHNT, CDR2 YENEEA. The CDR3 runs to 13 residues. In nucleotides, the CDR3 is TGTGCCAGCAGCTATGGACAGGGAGGCATTCAGTACTTC. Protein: CASSYGQGGIQYF.